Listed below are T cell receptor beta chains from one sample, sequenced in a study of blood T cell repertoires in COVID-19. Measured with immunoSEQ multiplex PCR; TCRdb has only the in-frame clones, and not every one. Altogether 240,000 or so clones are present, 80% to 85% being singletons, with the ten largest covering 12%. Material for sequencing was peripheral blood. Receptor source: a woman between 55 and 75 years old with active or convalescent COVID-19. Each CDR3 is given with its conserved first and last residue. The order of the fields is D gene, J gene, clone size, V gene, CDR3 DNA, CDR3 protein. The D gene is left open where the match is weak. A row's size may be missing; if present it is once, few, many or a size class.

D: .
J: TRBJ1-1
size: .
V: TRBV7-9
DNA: TGTGCCAGCAGCCCTCGGGACTTGGGACGAGGAGCTTTCTTT
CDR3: CASSPRDLGRGAFF

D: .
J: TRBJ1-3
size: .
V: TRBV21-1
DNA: TGTGCCAGCAGCAAACGGGGCGGGGGGACTGGAAACACCATATATTTT
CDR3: CASSKRGGGTGNTIYF

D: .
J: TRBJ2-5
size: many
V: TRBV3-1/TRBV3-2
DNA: TGTGCCAGCAGCCAAGAGGGGAGAGAAGAGACCCAGTACTTC
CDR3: CASSQEGREETQYF

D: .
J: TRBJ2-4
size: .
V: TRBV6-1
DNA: TGTGCCAGCAGTGACAGACAGTTACTAGCCAAAAACATTCAGTACTTC
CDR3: CASSDRQLLAKNIQYF

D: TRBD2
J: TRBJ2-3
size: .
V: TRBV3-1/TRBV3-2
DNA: TGTGCCAGCAGCCAAGAGGGCGGGCTAGCGGGGGTCCAGGCCGATACGCAGTATTTT
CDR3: CASSQEGGLAGVQADTQYF

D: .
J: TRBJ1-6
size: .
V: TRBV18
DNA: TGTGCCAGCTCAGCTACCGGGATCTATAATTCACCCCTCCACTTT
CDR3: CASSATGIYNSPLHF

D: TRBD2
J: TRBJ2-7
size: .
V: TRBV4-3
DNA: TGCGCCAGCAGCCCGGGACTAGCGGGGGACTACGAGCAGTACTTC
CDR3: CASSPGLAGDYEQYF

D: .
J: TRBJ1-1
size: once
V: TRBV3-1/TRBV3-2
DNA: TGTGCCAGCAGCCAAGTAGAGAGCACTGAAGCTTTCTTT
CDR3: CASSQVESTEAFF

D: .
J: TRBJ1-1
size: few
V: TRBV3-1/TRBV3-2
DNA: TGTGCCAGCAGCCAAGGGGCGGGGTATGGCACTGAAGCTTTCTTT
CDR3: CASSQGAGYGTEAFF

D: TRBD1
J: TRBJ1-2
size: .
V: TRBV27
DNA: TGTGCCAGCAGTTTAGGGGGGACGGGCGACAGGGCTGGCTACACCTTC
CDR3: CASSLGGTGDRAGYTF

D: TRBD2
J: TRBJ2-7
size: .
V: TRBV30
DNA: TGTGCCTGGAGGGCTGGCGGGGGGGCCGCGTACGAGCAGTACTTC
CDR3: CAWRAGGGAAYEQYF

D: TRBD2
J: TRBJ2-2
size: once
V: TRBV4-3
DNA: TGCGCCAGCAGCAGACCACCGGGACTAGGTACCGGGGAGCTGTTTTTT
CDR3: CASSRPPGLGTGELFF

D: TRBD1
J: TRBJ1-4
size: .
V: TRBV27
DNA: TGTGCCAGCAGTTTAGTCGGGACAGTTTTTGCAACTAATGAAAAACTGTTTTTT
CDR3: CASSLVGTVFATNEKLFF

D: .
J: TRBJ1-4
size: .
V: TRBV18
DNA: TGTGCCAGCTCACCGGGACACTCTAATGAAAAACTGTTTTTT
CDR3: CASSPGHSNEKLFF

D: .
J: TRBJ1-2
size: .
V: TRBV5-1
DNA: TGCGCCAGCAGCTTGACCAGGGTTGGGGATGGCTACACCTTC
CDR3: CASSLTRVGDGYTF

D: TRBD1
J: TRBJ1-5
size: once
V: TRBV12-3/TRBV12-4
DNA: TGTGCCAGCAGTTACAGGGGGGCGCAGCCCCAGCATTTT
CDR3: CASSYRGAQPQHF

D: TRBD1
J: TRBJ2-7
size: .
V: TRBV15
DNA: TGTGCCACCAGCAGGGACAGGGGGTCCTACGAGCAGTACTTC
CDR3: CATSRDRGSYEQYF

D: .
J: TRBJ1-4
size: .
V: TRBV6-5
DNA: TGTGCCAGCCGAAGAGGGAGAGCTAATGAAAAACTGTTTTTT
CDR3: CASRRGRANEKLFF

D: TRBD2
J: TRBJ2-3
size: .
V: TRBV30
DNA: TGTGCCTGGGCCACCGGGACTAGCGGCACAGATACGCAGTATTTT
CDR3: CAWATGTSGTDTQYF

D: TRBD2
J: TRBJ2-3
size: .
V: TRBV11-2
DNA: TGTGCCAGCAGCCGCAAGACTAGCGAGGCGGATACGCAGTATTTT
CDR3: CASSRKTSEADTQYF

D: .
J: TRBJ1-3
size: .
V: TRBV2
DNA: TGTGCCAGCAGTGCACCCCCTCAGGGAAACACCATATATTTT
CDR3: CASSAPPQGNTIYF

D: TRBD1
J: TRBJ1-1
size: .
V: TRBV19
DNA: TGTGCCAGTAGACCCACAGGGGACACTGAAGCTTTCTTT
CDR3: CASRPTGDTEAFF

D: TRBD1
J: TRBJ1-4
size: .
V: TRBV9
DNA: TGTGCCAGCAGCGTAGTCGGGACAGGGGCCCTTATAAATGAAAAACTGTTTTTT
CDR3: CASSVVGTGALINEKLFF

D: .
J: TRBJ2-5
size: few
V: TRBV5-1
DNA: TGCGCCAGCAGCTTTTGGGGGCGCAGCCAGGAGACCCAGTACTTC
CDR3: CASSFWGRSQETQYF

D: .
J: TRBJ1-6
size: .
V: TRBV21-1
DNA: TGTGCCAGCAGCAGGCAGGGGAATTCACCCCTCCACTTT
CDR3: CASSRQGNSPLHF

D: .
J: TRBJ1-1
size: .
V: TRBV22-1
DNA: TGTCCTGGGAGCGCACCGGGACAAAGGGACACTGAAGCTTTCTTT
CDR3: CPGSAPGQRDTEAFF

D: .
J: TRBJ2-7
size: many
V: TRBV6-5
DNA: TGTGCCAGCAATACGCCCCCGGGGGAGTACTTC
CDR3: CASNTPPGEYF

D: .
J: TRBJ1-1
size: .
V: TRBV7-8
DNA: TGTGCCAGCAGCTTAGGGTACAGCTCCGTACTGAACACTGAAGCTTTCTTT
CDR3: CASSLGYSSVLNTEAFF

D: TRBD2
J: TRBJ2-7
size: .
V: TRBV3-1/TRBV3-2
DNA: TGTGCCAGCAGCCAAACCAATCCCGGGACTAGGTCCACCTACGAGCAGTACTTC
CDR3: CASSQTNPGTRSTYEQYF